The clone carrying this TCR beta chain was recorded once. This specimen comes from a study of blood T cell repertoires in COVID-19. At the level of the study: Samples came from the United States, Italy and Spain, spanning acute and convalescent COVID-19.

Some clones are missing from TCRdb's copy, which holds only in-frame ones; the method was immunoSEQ multiplex PCR. The sample yields 200,000 or so clones, around 88% seen once. Germline V gene lookup returns CDR1 MNHEY and CDR2 SVGAGI. This CDR3 is built from 15 residues. V dropped 6 bases and J dropped 8; count of bases not matched to a gene: 14. The sample taken for sequencing was PBMCs or T cells enriched from blood (not recorded which). The clonotype comes from a woman in her thirties or forties with acute COVID-19. This chain connects TRBV6-5 to TRBJ1-1; TRBD1 matches at 8 bases. The CDR3: CASSRSGTGNTEAFF. In DNA, the CDR3 is TGTGCCAGCAGCCGGAGCGGGACAGGTAATACAGAAGCTTTCTTT.